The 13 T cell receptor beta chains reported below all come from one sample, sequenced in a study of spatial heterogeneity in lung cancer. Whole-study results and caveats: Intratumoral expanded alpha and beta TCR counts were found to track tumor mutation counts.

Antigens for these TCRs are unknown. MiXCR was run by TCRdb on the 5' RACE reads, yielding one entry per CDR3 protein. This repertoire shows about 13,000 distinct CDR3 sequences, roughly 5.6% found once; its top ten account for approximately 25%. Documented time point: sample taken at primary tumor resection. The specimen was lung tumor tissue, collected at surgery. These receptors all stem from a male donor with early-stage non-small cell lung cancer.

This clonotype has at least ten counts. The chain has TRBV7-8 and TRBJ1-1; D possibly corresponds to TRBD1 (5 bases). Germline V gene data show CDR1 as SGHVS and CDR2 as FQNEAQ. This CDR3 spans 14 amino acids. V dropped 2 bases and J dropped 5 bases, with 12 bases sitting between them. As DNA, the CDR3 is TGTGCCAGCAGCTTAATCTTAGGGGAAACTGAAGCTTTCTTT. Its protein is CASSLILGETEAFF. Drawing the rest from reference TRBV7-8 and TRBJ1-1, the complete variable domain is GAGVSQSPRYKVAKRGQDVALRCDPISGHVSLFWYQQALGQGPEFLTYFQNEAQLDKSGLPSDRFFAERPEGSVSTLKIQRTQQEDSAVYLCASSLILGETEAFFGQGTRLTVV.

The CDR3 loop reads CASSQGRTDTQYF. DNA for the CDR3: TGTGCCAGCAGCCAGGGACGTACAGATACGCAGTATTTT. The rearrangement links TRBV7-2 to TRBJ2-3; the D gene could be TRBD1 or TRBD2 (5 bases each). Deletions cut 5 bases from V and 3 bases from J, with 9 bases between. Germline values: CDR1 SGHTA, CDR2 FQGNSA. This CDR3 spans 13 amino acids.

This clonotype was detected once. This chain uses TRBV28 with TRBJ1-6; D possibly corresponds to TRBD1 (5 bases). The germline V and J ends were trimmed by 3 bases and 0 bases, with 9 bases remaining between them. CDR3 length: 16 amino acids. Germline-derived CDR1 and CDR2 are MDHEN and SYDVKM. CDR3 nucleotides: TGTGCCAGCAGTTTCAGGGTGAGCTCCTATAATTCACCCCTCCACTTT. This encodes CASSFRVSSYNSPLHF.

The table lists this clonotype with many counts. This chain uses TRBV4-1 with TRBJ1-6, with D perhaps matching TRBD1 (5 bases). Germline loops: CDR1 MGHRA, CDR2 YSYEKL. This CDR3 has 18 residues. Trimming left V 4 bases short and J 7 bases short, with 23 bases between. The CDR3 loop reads CASSPLGRGADGNSPLHF. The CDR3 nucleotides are TGCGCCAGCAGCCCCCTTGGAAGGGGCGCGGATGGGAATTCACCCCTCCACTTT.

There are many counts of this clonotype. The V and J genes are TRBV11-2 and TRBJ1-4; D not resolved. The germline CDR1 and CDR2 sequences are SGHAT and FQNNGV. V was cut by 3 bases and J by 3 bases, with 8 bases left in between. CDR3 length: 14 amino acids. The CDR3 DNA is TGTGCCAGCAGCTTTATGGCAGCTAATGAAAAACTGTTTTTT. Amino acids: CASSFMAANEKLFF.

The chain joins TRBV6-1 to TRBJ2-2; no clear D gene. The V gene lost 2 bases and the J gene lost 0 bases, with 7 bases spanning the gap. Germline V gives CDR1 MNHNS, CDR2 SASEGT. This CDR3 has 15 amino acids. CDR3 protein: CASSEFTANTGELFF. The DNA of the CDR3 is TGTGCCAGCAGTGAATTTACAGCGAACACCGGGGAGCTGTTTTTT.

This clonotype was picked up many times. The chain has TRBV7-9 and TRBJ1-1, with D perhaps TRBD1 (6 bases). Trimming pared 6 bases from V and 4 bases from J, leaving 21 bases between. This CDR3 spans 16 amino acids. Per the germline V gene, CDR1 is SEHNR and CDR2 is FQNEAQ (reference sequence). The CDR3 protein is CASRVRDIDRFTEAFF. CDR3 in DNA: TGTGCCAGCAGAGTCCGGGACATAGATCGGTTCACTGAAGCTTTCTTT.

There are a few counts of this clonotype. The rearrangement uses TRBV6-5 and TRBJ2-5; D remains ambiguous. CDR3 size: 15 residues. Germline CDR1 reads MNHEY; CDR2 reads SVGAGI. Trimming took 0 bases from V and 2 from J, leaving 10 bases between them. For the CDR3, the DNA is TGTGCCAGCAGTTACTCGACTCTGGGTCAAGAGACCCAGTACTTC. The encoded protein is CASSYSTLGQETQYF.

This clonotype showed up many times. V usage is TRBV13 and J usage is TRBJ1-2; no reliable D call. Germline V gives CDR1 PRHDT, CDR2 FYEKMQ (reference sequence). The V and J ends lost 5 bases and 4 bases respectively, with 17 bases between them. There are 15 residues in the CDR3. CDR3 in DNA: TGTGCCAGCAGCCCAGGACGGGGAACTACCTATGGCTACACCTTC. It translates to CASSPGRGTTYGYTF. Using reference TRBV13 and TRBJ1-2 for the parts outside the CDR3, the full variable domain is AAGVIQSPRHLIKEKRETATLKCYPIPRHDTVYWYQQGPGQDPQFLISFYEKMQSDKGSIPDRFSAQQFSDYHSELNMSSLELGDSALYFCASSPGRGTTYGYTFGSGTRLTVV.

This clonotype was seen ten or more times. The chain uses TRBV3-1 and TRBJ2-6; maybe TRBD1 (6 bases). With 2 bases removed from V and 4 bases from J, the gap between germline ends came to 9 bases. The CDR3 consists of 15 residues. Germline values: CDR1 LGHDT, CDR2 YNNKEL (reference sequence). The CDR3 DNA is TGTGCCAGCAGCCAACGGACAGCCGGGGCCAACGTCCTGACTTTC. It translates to CASSQRTAGANVLTF.

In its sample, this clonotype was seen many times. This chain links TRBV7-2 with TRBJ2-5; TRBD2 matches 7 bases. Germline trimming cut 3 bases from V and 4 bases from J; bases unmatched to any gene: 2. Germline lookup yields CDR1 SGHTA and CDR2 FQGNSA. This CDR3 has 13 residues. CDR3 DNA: TGTGCCAGCAGCTTCGGACTAGGAGAGACCCAGTACTTC. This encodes CASSFGLGETQYF.

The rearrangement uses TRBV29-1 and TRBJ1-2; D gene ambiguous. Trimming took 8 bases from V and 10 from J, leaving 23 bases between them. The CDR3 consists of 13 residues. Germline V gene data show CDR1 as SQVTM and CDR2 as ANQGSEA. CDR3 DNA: TGCAGCTATAAGGCAGGATCGGTGGGTGCCTACACCTTC. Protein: CSYKAGSVGAYTF.

The CDR3 DNA is TGTGCCACCAGTACTCGGCCAGACACAGATACGCAGTATTTT. Its translation is CATSTRPDTDTQYF. The rearrangement uses TRBV15 and TRBJ2-3; D not certain. V lost 6 bases and J lost 2, with 12 bases in between. The CDR3 extends over 14 amino acids. Germline CDR1 reads LNHNV; CDR2 reads YYDKDF (reference sequence). The full variable domain, rest sourced from reference TRBV15 and TRBJ2-3, is DAMVIQNPRYQVTQFGKPVTLSCSQTLNHNVMYWYQQKSSQAPKLLFHYYDKDFNNEADTPDNFQSRRPNTSFCFLDIRSPGLGDTAMYLCATSTRPDTDTQYFGPGTRLTVL.